This entry features one T cell receptor (beta chain) sequence. Its target is unknown. This entry comes from a study of cytomegalovirus exposure and HLA in healthy donors. Study overall: Among 150 million to 200 million T cells, an earlier analysis found 117 million unique TCR beta sequences. Findings and limits, study-wide: Earlier findings revealed that most TCR beta V segments proved productive either about 87% or about 30% of the time. TCR beta sequences reportedly predicted the HLA-A and HLA-B alleles of most subjects accurately. The authors listed approximately 150 TCR beta chains as cytomegalovirus-associated.

The primer mix had 60 Vbeta and 13 Jbeta primers. The method was immunoSEQ multiplex PCR; TCRdb's version includes in-frame clones alone and lacks a portion of them. Altogether more than 140,000 clones are present, about three quarters being singletons, with the ten largest covering roughly 0.7%. This CDR3 has 13 residues. CDR1 is PRHDT and CDR2 is FYEKMQ in the germline V gene (reference sequence). Trimming shortened V by 6 bases and J by 0 bases, and 9 bases separated the two germline ends. The source material was PBMCs. The TCR was taken from a male donor in good health and CMV-seronegative. The V call is TRBV13, the J call TRBJ2-7; D is perhaps TRBD1 (5 bases). CDR3 region: CASSPRASYEQYF. CDR3 nucleotides: TGTGCCAGCAGTCCCAGGGCCTCCTACGAGCAGTACTTC. Full variable domain (outside the CDR3, taken from reference TRBV13 and TRBJ2-7): AAGVIQSPRHLIKEKRETATLKCYPIPRHDTVYWYQQGPGQDPQFLISFYEKMQSDKGSIPDRFSAQQFSDYHSELNMSSLELGDSALYFCASSPRASYEQYFGPGTRLTVT.